The 7 T cell receptor beta chains given below trace back to one sample, sequenced in a study of T-cell reconstitution after alpha-beta-depleted transplantation in children. Unique molecular identifiers were incorporated into the prepared TCRbeta library. TCRdb analysed the PCR reads with MiXCR anew, one entry per CDR3 protein. The sample holds hundreds of thousands of distinct CDR3 sequences, roughly 18% seen once. Sequences were derived from PBMCs, mostly from graft donor cells, sampled 360 days after TCRalphabeta/CD19-depleted stem cell transplant. These receptors all come from a male patient between 2 and 15 years old who had a stem cell transplant for acute lymphoblastic leukemia, so the T cells may come from the graft donor.

On this clonotype: A read error may account for a junction end that differs from germline. The chain recombines TRBV5-8 with TRBJ1-4, with D perhaps matching TRBD1 (5 bases). CDR1 is SGHTS and CDR2 is YDEGEE in the germline V gene. This CDR3 spans 11 amino acids. The CDR3 reads CASSQRRDGEF. The CDR3 nucleotides are TGTGCCAGCAGCCAACGCCGGGACGGGGAATTT.

A few counts support this clonotype. The chain combines TRBV9 with TRBJ2-6; D perhaps matches TRBD1 (6 bases). The germline gives CDR1 SGDLS, CDR2 YYNGEE. V lost 0 bases and J lost 2, with 12 bases in between. The CDR3 is 17 amino acids. CDR3 sequence reads: CASSVAWAGAGANVLTF. In DNA form, the CDR3 reads TGTGCCAGCAGCGTAGCTTGGGCAGGGGCTGGGGCCAACGTCCTGACTTTC.

The CDR3 nucleotides read TGTGCCAGCAGCTTGAGTGCAGGGAGGCCCCTGAGCGTGAAGCCCCAGCATTTT. Amino acids: CASSLSAGRPLSVKPQHF. V is TRBV5-6 and J is TRBJ1-5; D perhaps matches TRBD1 (5 bases). The CDR3 length is 18 residues. V was clipped by 1 base and J by 8 bases, with 25 bases between them. Per the germline V gene, CDR1 is SGHDT and CDR2 is YYEEEE.

This clonotype was seen a handful of times. This sequence joins TRBV6-6 and TRBJ1-3; D unclear. CDR1 and CDR2 (germline): MNHNY, SVGAGI (reference sequence). The CDR3 has 12 amino acids. Trimming pared 4 bases from V and 4 bases from J, leaving 5 bases between. As DNA, the CDR3 is TGTGCCAGCAGTTTACAGGGAAACACCATATATTTT. Its translation is CASSLQGNTIYF.

The V and J genes are TRBV10-1 and TRBJ2-3; 9 positions match TRBD1. The CDR3 runs to 14 residues. The trim removed 0 bases at V and 14 bases at J, leaving 9 bases unmatched. Germline lookup yields CDR1 WNHNN and CDR2 SYGVQD (reference sequence). The CDR3 loop is CASSESGTGIVGYF. CDR3 bases: TGCGCCAGCAGTGAGTCGGGGACAGGGATCGTCGGGTATTTT.

This clonotype turned up a few times. V is TRBV11-2 and J is TRBJ2-3; D is ambiguous. V shed 0 bases and J shed 0 bases, with 7 bases lying between them. The CDR3 has 15 residues. Germline-derived CDR1 and CDR2 are SGHAT and FQNNGV. The CDR3 protein is CASSLDQSSTDTQYF. CDR3 nucleotides: TGTGCCAGCAGCTTAGATCAGAGTAGCACAGATACGCAGTATTTT. Full variable domain (missing parts from reference TRBV11-2 and TRBJ2-3): EAGVAQSPRYKIIEKRQSVAFWCNPISGHATLYWYQQILGQGPKLLIQFQNNGVVDDSQLPKDRFSAERLKGVDSTLKIQPAKLEDSAVYLCASSLDQSSTDTQYFGPGTRLTVL.

This chain connects TRBV9 to TRBJ2-1; a possible D gene is TRBD2 (6 bases). Trimming took 0 bases from V and 0 from J, leaving 10 bases between them. CDR3 length equals 16 residues. Germline V gene lookup returns CDR1 SGDLS and CDR2 YYNGEE. For the CDR3, the DNA is TGTGCCAGCAGCGTAGTCGGCGGGGACTCCTACAATGAGCAGTTCTTC. Its translation is CASSVVGGDSYNEQFF. The full variable domain, its missing parts supplied by reference TRBV9 and TRBJ2-1, is DSGVTQTPKHLITATGQRVTLRCSPRSGDLSVYWYQQSLDQGLQFLIQYYNGEERAKGNILERFSAQQFPDLHSELNLSSLELGDSALYFCASSVVGGDSYNEQFFGPGTRLTVL.